Presented here are 15 T cell receptor beta chains from one specimen sequenced in a study of blood T cell repertoires in COVID-19. Assay: immunoSEQ multiplex PCR; the TCRdb copy retains only in-frame clones and omits some. The table shows about 210,000 clones, with about nine tenths occurring only once. Specimen: PBMCs or T cells enriched from blood (not recorded which). Receptor source: a man younger than 45 in a cohort exposed to, infected with or recovered from COVID-19 (not recorded which).

This rearrangement joins TRBV20-1 to TRBJ1-1, with TRBD1 as a possible D gene (6 bases). V was shortened by 3 bases and J by 4 bases, with 12 bases between the two germline ends. CDR3 length: 13 amino acids. The germline V gene has CDR1 DFQATT and CDR2 SNEGSKA (reference sequence). The CDR3 here is CSASSGAPTEAFF. CDR3 DNA sequence: TGCAGTGCTAGTTCAGGGGCCCCCACTGAAGCTTTCTTT.

V gene TRBV19 combines with J gene TRBJ1-2; D is perhaps TRBD1 (6 bases). There are 16 residues in the CDR3. Per the germline V gene, CDR1 is LNHDA and CDR2 is SQIVND (reference sequence). V was cut by 5 bases and J by 4 bases, with 20 bases left in between. The CDR3 bases are TGTGCCAGTAGTCTCGCCAACCCGGACAGTTCCTATGGCTACACCTTC. It codes for CASSLANPDSSYGYTF.

This sequence joins TRBV29-1 and TRBJ2-7, with D unclear. Per germline, CDR1 SQVTM and CDR2 ANQGSEA. Trimming removed 0 bases from V and 13 bases from J, with 13 bases in between. The length of the CDR3 is 11 residues. In DNA form, the CDR3 reads TGCAGCGTTGAAGACACAGCCTGGCGTTACTTC. Its translation: CSVEDTAWRYF.

The rearrangement links TRBV7-3 to TRBJ2-3, with D tentatively TRBD2 (6 bases). This CDR3 has 16 residues. Per the germline V gene, CDR1 is SGHTA and CDR2 is FQGTGA. The V and J ends lost 4 bases and 1 base respectively, with 15 bases between them. CDR3 amino acids: CASSSKGGTGTDTQYF. CDR3 nucleotide sequence: TGTGCCAGCAGCTCTAAGGGCGGGACGGGCACAGATACGCAGTATTTT.

The V gene is TRBV18, the J gene TRBJ2-7; TRBD2 matches 8 bases. The V gene's germline CDR1 is KGHSH and CDR2 LQKENI. This CDR3 has 15 amino acids. V gave up 3 bases and J gave up 4 bases; unmatched junction bases: 8. CDR3 protein: CASSPPTSGFYEQYF. CDR3 sequence (DNA): TGTGCCAGCTCACCTCCAACTAGCGGCTTTTACGAGCAGTACTTC.

The DNA of the CDR3 is TGTGCCAGCAGCTTGGGGACAGCCTCTACCTACAATGAGCAGTTCTTC. It yields the protein CASSLGTASTYNEQFF. The chain uses TRBV7-2 and TRBJ2-1, with 7 bases lining up with TRBD1. The CDR3 loop spans 16 amino acids. J lost 2 bases, V lost 3 bases, and 7 bases had no gene match. From germline, CDR1 is SGHTA and CDR2 FQGNSA. The full variable domain, completed using reference TRBV7-2 and TRBJ2-1, is GAGVSQSPSNKVTEKGKDVELRCDPISGHTALYWYRQSLGQGLEFLIYFQGNSAPDKSGLPSDRFSAERTGGSVSTLTIQRTQQEDSAVYLCASSLGTASTYNEQFFGPGTRLTVL.

The V call is TRBV15, the J call TRBJ1-2, with D unclear. Germline values: CDR1 LNHNV, CDR2 YYDKDF (reference sequence). The CDR3 sequence is 13 residues long. V was shortened by 5 bases and J by 3 bases, with 10 bases between the two germline ends. The CDR3 nucleotides read TGTGCCACCAGCTCCCCGAGGGACTATGGCTACACCTTC. This encodes CATSSPRDYGYTF.

This chain uses TRBV29-1 with TRBJ1-1; D might be TRBD1 (6 bases). CDR1 and CDR2 from the germline V gene are SQVTM and ANQGSEA. V lost 3 bases, J lost 0 bases, and 8 bases lay in between. The CDR3 is made up of 13 amino acids. The CDR3 protein is CSVEQGMNTEAFF. Written as DNA, the CDR3 is TGCAGCGTTGAGCAGGGGATGAACACTGAAGCTTTCTTT. Complete variable domain (other parts from reference TRBV29-1 and TRBJ1-1): SAVISQKPSRDICQRGTSLTIQCQVDSQVTMMFWYRQQPGQSLTLIATANQGSEATYESGFVIDKFPISRPNLTFSTLTVSNMSPEDSSIYLCSVEQGMNTEAFFGQGTRLTVV.

V usage is TRBV19 and J usage is TRBJ2-3; D is possibly TRBD1 (7 bases). The V gene's germline CDR1 is LNHDA and CDR2 SQIVND (reference sequence). The V end lost 10 bases, the J end lost 1 base, and 15 bases lay between the germline ends. The CDR3 length is 14 residues. The CDR3: CATIQGGGTDTQYF. As DNA, the CDR3 is TGTGCCACCATTCAGGGGGGCGGCACAGATACGCAGTATTTT.

The rearrangement uses TRBV21-1 and TRBJ1-6; the table's D gene call, TRBD1, was not cross checked with the DNA. TRBV21-1 is a pseudogene segment. This CDR3 is 16 amino acids long. The CDR3 spells CASSNGGQAYNSPLHF. Written as DNA, the CDR3 is TGTGCCAGCAGCAATGGGGGACAGGCCTATAATTCACCCCTCCACTTT.

This clone was observed once. This chain uses TRBV14 with TRBJ1-2; D is unresolved. Germline V CDR1 and CDR2: SGHDN, FVKESK. V lost 6 bases to trimming and J lost 2 bases, with 16 bases between them. This CDR3 is built from 15 residues. The DNA for the CDR3 is TGTGCCAGCAGTCCCCGGGGATGGGGAAACTATGGCTACACCTTC. Translating gives CASSPRGWGNYGYTF.

CDR3 region: CASSRLAVQETQYF. CDR3 nucleotide sequence: TGTGCCAGCAGCCGACTAGCGGTACAAGAGACCCAGTACTTC. The V gene is TRBV11-2, the J gene TRBJ2-5, with 9 bases matching TRBD2. The ends lost 5 bases at V and 2 bases at J; junction bases unmatched: 3. Germline loops: CDR1 SGHAT, CDR2 FQNNGV. This CDR3 is 14 amino acids long. The full variable domain, its missing parts supplied by reference TRBV11-2 and TRBJ2-5, is EAGVAQSPRYKIIEKRQSVAFWCNPISGHATLYWYQQILGQGPKLLIQFQNNGVVDDSQLPKDRFSAERLKGVDSTLKIQPAKLEDSAVYLCASSRLAVQETQYFGPGTRLLVL.

As to this clone: At one end, the junction sequence differs from germline, possibly due to a read error. The V gene is TRBV7-7, the J gene TRBJ2-5; 10 bases match TRBD1. Germline assignment: CDR1 SSHAT and CDR2 FNYEAQ (reference sequence). CDR3 length: 16 amino acids. The CDR3 sequence is CASSPGTGAAGETQYF. CDR3 sequence (DNA): TGTGCTAGCAGCCCGGGGACAGGGGCCGCCGGAGAGACCCAGTACTTC.

The rearrangement uses TRBV3-1 (or the pseudogene TRBV3-2) and TRBJ2-3; the D is unclear. Germline CDR1 LGHDT, CDR2 YNNKEL (reference sequence). Between the trimmed V and J ends, which lost 0 bases and 2 bases, there was a span of 9 bases. The CDR3 extends over 15 amino acids. In DNA form, the CDR3 reads TGTGCCAGCAGCCAAGACCAGATCATCACAGATACGCAGTATTTT. Amino acid sequence: CASSQDQIITDTQYF.

On this clone itself: Germline is not matched at one junction end, which may reflect a read error. The V and J genes are TRBV6-5 and TRBJ2-7, with TRBD1 as a possible D gene (5 bases). The V gene's germline CDR1 is MNHEY and CDR2 SVGAGI. This CDR3 has 14 residues. The CDR3 here is CASSPGHLSHEQYF. The DNA of the CDR3 is TGTGCCAGCAGTCCTGGACACCTCTCCCACGAGCAGTACTTC.